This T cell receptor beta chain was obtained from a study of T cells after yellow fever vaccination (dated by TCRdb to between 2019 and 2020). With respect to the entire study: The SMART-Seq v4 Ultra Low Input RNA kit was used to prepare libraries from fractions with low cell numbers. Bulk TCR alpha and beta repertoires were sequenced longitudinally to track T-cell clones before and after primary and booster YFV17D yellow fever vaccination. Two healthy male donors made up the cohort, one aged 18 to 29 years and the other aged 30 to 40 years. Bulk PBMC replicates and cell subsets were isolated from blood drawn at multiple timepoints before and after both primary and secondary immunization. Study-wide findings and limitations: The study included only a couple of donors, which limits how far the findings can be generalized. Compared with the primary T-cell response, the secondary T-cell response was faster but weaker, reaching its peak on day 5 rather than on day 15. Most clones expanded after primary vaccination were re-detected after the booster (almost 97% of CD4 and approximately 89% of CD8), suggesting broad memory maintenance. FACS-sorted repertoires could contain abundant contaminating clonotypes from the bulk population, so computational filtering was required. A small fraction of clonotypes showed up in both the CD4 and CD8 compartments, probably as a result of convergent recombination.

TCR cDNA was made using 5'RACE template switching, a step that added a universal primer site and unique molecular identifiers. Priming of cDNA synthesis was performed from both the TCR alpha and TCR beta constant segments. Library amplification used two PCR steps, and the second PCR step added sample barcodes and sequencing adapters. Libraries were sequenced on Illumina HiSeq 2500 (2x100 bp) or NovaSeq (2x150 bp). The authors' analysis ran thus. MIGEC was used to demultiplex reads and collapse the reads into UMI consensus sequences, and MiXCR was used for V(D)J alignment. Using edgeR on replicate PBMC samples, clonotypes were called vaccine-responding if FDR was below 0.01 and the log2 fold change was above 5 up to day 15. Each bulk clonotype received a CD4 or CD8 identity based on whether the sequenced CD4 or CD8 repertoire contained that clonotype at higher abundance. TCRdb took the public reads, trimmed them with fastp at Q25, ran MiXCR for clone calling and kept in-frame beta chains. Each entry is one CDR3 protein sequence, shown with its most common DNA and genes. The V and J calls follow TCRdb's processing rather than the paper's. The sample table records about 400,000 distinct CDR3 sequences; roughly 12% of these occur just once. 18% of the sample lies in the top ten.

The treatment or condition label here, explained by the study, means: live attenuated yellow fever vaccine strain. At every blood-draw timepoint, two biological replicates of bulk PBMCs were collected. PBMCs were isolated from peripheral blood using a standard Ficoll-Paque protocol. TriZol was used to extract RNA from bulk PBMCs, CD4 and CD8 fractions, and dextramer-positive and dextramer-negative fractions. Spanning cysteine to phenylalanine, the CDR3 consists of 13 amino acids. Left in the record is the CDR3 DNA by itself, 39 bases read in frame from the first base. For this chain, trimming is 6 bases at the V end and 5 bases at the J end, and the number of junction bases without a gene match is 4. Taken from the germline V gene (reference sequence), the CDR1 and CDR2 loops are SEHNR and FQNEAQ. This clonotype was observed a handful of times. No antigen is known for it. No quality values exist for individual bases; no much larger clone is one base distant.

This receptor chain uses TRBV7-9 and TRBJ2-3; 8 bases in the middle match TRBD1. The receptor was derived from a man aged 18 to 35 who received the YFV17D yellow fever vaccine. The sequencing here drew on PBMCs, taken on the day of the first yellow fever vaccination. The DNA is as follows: TGTGCCAGCAGGCAGGGGGCCAGAGATACGCAGTATTTT. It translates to CASRQGARDTQYF. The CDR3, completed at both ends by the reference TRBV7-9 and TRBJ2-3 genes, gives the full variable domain DTGVSQNPRHKITKRGQNVTFRCDPISEHNRLYWYRQTLGQGPEFLTYFQNEAQLEKSRLLSDRFSAERPKGSFSTLEIQRTEQGDSAMYLCASRQGARDTQYFGPGTRLTVL.